This T cell receptor (beta chain) was documented in a study of cytomegalovirus exposure and HLA in healthy donors (dated 2017 in TCRdb). Describing the broader study: According to an earlier analysis of several hundred of the donors, some 180 million T cells yielded 117 million unique TCR beta sequences and around 300 Gb of sequence data. Among under 450 genotyped donors of the cohort, an average of roughly 240,000 unique TCR beta nucleotide sequences were sequenced per donor, roughly a sixth of them non-productive. Donor age, sex, ethnicity and CMV serostatus were compiled together with the repertoire data. The number of donors typed differed by locus, with 629-630 for A, B, C, DRB1 and DQB1, roughly 520 for DQA1, some 570 for DPA1, and some 440 for DPB1. The genetic ancestry cluster associated with self-reported Caucasian donors included approximately 85% of the 398 genotyped donors. Using immunosequencing, the study profiled T cell repertoires from about 610 subjects and related those repertoires to cytomegalovirus serostatus. Rather than drawing on any new phenotypic data, the later analysis identified candidate immune exposures from TCR beta sequences and the way those sequences occurred across donors. A later analysis re-examined previously published TCR beta repertoires from roughly 650 donors and added high-resolution HLA genotyping to investigate patterns of TCR occurrence. Roughly five DR-DQ haplotypes were treated as single units for association and clustering because of strong linkage in the cohort. The study combined high-throughput TCR immunosequencing, statistical association of individual TCRs with disease status, and machine learning to predict cytomegalovirus infection status. An earlier analysis of 450 to 750 of the donors used high-throughput TCR beta sequencing to judge whether each TCR beta V gene segment behaved as functional or pseudogenic. The study aimed to test whether cataloging public T cell receptors could reveal signatures of past pathogen exposure. All discovery cohort repertoires had been generated on a single sequencing platform. Besides the first cohort of roughly 660 subjects, a separate validation cohort made up of roughly 120 different subjects was used. HLA typing included class I and class II loci at four-digit resolution. A later genetic analysis used genome-wide SNP genotypes for about 60% of the roughly 700 donors, treating that subset as a discovery cohort. An early release that covered about 600 HLA-typed donors contained approximately 300 gigabases of sequencing data and about 84 million unique TCR sequences.

In total, 500 to 700 healthy bone marrow donors made up the cohort. At the time of sampling, all cohort members were nominally healthy, though unrecorded immune exposures were likely present. The donor tested CMV seropositive and was one of the 289 seropositive cohort members. A peripheral blood sample was provided by each donor, and peripheral blood mononuclear cells were used for TCR beta sequencing. Genomic DNA extraction from the blood cell samples was performed with the Qiagen DNeasy Blood Extraction Kit. Library preparation was by the immunoSEQ multiplex PCR assay. For the multiplex PCR, a mixture combining 60 forward primers for TCR Vbeta segments and 13 reverse primers for TCR Jbeta segments was used. Amplification of the CDR3 region of rearranged TCR beta genes was performed with a multiplex PCR assay on genomic DNA. On the Illumina HiSeq System, the amplified TCR beta libraries were sequenced as 87-base-pair reads. The authors' analysis ran thus. Across the 500 to 850 repertoires, a later analysis counted around 80 million unique TCR beta chains, roughly 11 million of which were shared by at least two donors. To remove PCR and sequencing errors, raw reads were error-corrected and collapsed into unique sequences using a nearest-neighbor algorithm that merged closely related sequences. CDR3 sequences were aligned to IMGT reference sequences to assign V, D and J gene segments. For a sequence to be retained, a match of at least six nucleotides was required to both a V gene segment and a J gene segment. A rearrangement counted as productive if the CDR3 had no stop codons and remained in frame with V and J, and every other rearrangement counted as non-productive. CDR3 was defined by IMGT convention, running from the second conserved V-encoded cysteine to the conserved J-encoded phenylalanine. Sequences without an unambiguous match to a single V gene segment were excluded from the earlier analysis of approximately 560 of the donors. An earlier analysis of 500 to 600 of the donors classified V segments as functional when productive rearrangements were above 56.7% and as segregating when the standard deviation between donors was above 5%. A statistical classification framework was developed to diagnose cytomegalovirus status using the catalog of TCR beta chain sequences. In a later analysis, TCR nucleotide sequences were compared against IMGT/GENE-DB human TR gene sequences so that V and J genes could be assigned. Using the TCRdist pipeline, a later analysis assigned CDR3 sequences along with most-parsimonious VDJ recombination scenarios. A later analysis defined each TCR beta chain by its CDR3 amino acid sequence plus V-gene family, and excluded reads lacking a unique V-gene family. A later analysis removed several hundred highly shared, low-generation-probability nucleotide sequences to deal with suspected cross-contamination and a sequencing artifact. A later analysis calculated a clonal expansion index for each public chain from normalized within-repertoire ranks of inferred template counts. In a later analysis, generation probabilities were computed with a VDJ recombination model fitted to out-of-frame rearrangements, and the resulting probabilities were checked against IGoR. In a later analysis, TCR-TCR, TCR-HLA and TCR-CMV co-occurrence was scored with hypergeometric tests, and a repertoire-size bias correction was applied to TCR pairs. A later analysis estimated false discovery rates by permuting HLA or CMV assignments 20 times. In a later analysis, co-occurring TCRs were grouped using DBSCAN, and TCRdist sequence similarity was added for clustering within HLA-allele-positive subsets. Co-occurrence clustering excluded repertoires with fewer than 30,000 or more than 120,000 public chains, plus five with anomalous nucleotide sharing. TCRdb re-hosts the immuneACCESS table, in-frame sequences only. Its copies lack some clones; in the studies checked, an unresolved V gene accounts for under half of them, and the cause for the rest is not known. V, J and clone size derive from that table, while D and trimming were established from the DNA sequence. The sample table shows about 150,000 clones, and approximately 8.9% are seen once. The ten largest clones add up to approximately 7.5% of the sample.

Of note for this clone: No cognate antigen has been identified for it. Base-call qualities are not available, and no considerably larger clone is one nucleotide away.

Broad study findings and their caveats: In a later analysis, TCR association rates were found to vary across HLA loci, with the most associated TCRs seen for DRB1 alleles and the fewest for HLA-C alleles. Assigning TCR associations to individual alleles was difficult when HLA alleles, especially DR and DQ, strongly co-occurred. Across donors, most TCR sequences were observed very rarely, whereas some public TCRs were present in many individuals. In an earlier analysis of some 500 of the donors, most TCR beta V segments appeared in productive rearrangements about 87% or about 30% of the time, broadly matching IMGT annotations. According to a later analysis, parvovirus B19, influenza, CMV and Epstein-Barr virus appeared linked to several top co-occurrence clusters. Specific HLA alleles were associated with 18,000 or so TCR beta sequences at a false discovery rate of 0.05 in a later analysis. The classifier was reported to diagnose cytomegalovirus status with high specificity and sensitivity in both the original and validation cohorts. Only TCR beta chains were sequenced in this cohort, and the absence of alpha or paired-chain data limited detectable features. In a later genetic analysis, a missense DCLRE1C variant was associated with V-gene and J-gene trimming of TCR beta chains, and the association was replicated in an independent cohort. Because the 87-base-pair reads could not distinguish some IMGT-functional V segments, including TRBV6-2 and TRBV6-3, those segments were excluded. According to the authors, the approach could potentially be generalized to other disease states and immunological phenotypes. Compared with equally common non-associated chains, HLA-associated TCR beta chains in a later analysis were more clonally expanded and had lower generation probabilities. Linkage disequilibrium might explain the correlated functional status among segregating V segments, but an unknown experimental factor could not be ruled out. In vitro tests confirmed that a few of the cytomegalovirus-associated TCR beta chains recognize cytomegalovirus antigens. A cluster of highly shared sequence variants was judged likely to be a technical artifact of the sequencing pipeline. The study gave a list of 150 to 200 TCR beta chains associated with cytomegalovirus. In a later analysis, most CMV-associated TCR beta chains were found to appear HLA-restricted, with HLA associations seemingly driven largely by CMV exposure. CMV serostatus was the only immune exposure information available for the cohort. Because counts were too low, roughly 18 rarely observed V segments, including chromosome 9 orphons, were left out of the earlier analysis of approximately 580 of the donors. Presence/absence analyses assumed roughly uniform sequencing depth across donors, an assumption that may not hold. Compared with the approximately 710-donor mean, donors in an Asian-associated ancestry cluster had fewer N-insertions in productive TCRs, according to a later genetic analysis. Because HLA typing was unavailable for some donors at each locus, only the typed subset was used in association tests. A further reported finding was that TCR beta sequences accurately predicted the HLA-A and HLA-B alleles for most subjects in the first cohort.

CDR3 length: 12 amino acids, cysteine to phenylalanine. The kept DNA is CDR3 alone, 36 bases in frame from the first base. Trimming takes 4 bases from V and 8 bases from J, and the germline ends sit 11 bases apart. According to the germline V gene, CDR1 reads SGHTA and CDR2 reads FQGNSA. The V and J segments used are TRBV7-2 and TRBJ1-2; a tentative D match to TRBD1 spans 5 bases. The receptor was derived from a woman between 40 and 55 years old in good health and CMV-seropositive. Sequenced: PBMCs. The nucleotide sequence reads TGTGCCAGCAGCTCCCAGGGAGGGGGCTACACCTTC. It translates to CASSSQGGGYTF. Where the CDR3 stops, the reference TRBV7-2 and TRBJ1-2 genes take over; the full variable domain is GAGVSQSPSNKVTEKGKDVELRCDPISGHTALYWYRQSLGQGLEFLIYFQGNSAPDKSGLPSDRFSAERTGGSVSTLTIQRTQQEDSAVYLCASSSQGGGYTFGSGTRLTVV.